A single T cell receptor beta chain is shown here with its context. Its antigen remains unidentified. This entry comes from a study of T cell repertoires in cytomegalovirus infection. Turning to the study itself: An indication of both CMV infection and matching HLA type came from public TCR beta signatures.

Findings of the study overall: Clonotypes of TCR beta that were HLA-C-restricted and CMV-specific dominated the ex vivo response. Summed frequency of shared TCR beta families picked out CMV carriers who also had the relevant HLA.

V was clipped by 0 bases and J by 4 bases; unmatched bases: 7. The CDR3 is 16 amino acids. In germline, CDR1 is DFQATT, CDR2 SNEGSKA (reference sequence). TCRdb reprocessed the reads via MiXCR and lists one record per CDR3 protein. The sample has under 350,000 distinct CDR3 sequences, roughly 9.3% seen once; the top ten hold around 2.4%. The receptor was derived from a human donor in good health (CMV status not recorded). Some clones in this sample may be carry-over from other donors' samples. The rearrangement joins TRBV20-1 to TRBJ2-1; 9 positions match TRBD2. Sequencing input: PBMCs. The CDR3 region is CSARDPLAGSYNEQFF. CDR3 nucleotide sequence: TGCAGTGCTAGAGACCCTCTAGCGGGGTCGTACAATGAGCAGTTCTTC.